This T cell receptor beta chain was obtained from a study of control samples from healthy donors and cancer patients. Some clones are missing from TCRdb's copy, which holds only in-frame ones; the method was immunoSEQ multiplex PCR. The data hold 90,000 to 150,000 clones, with about 87% observed a single time. The sample taken for sequencing was blood. The sequence was obtained from a man aged 35 to 55 in good health.

CDR3 nucleotides: TGCGCCAGCAGCTTGGTGGCAGGGATCACAGATACGCAGTATTTT. Its translation is CASSLVAGITDTQYF. The rearrangement uses TRBV4-3 and TRBJ2-3; D is possibly TRBD1 (5 bases). This CDR3 region has 15 residues. Germline V gives CDR1 LGHNA, CDR2 YSLEER. V gave up 5 bases and J gave up 2 bases, with 14 bases separating them.